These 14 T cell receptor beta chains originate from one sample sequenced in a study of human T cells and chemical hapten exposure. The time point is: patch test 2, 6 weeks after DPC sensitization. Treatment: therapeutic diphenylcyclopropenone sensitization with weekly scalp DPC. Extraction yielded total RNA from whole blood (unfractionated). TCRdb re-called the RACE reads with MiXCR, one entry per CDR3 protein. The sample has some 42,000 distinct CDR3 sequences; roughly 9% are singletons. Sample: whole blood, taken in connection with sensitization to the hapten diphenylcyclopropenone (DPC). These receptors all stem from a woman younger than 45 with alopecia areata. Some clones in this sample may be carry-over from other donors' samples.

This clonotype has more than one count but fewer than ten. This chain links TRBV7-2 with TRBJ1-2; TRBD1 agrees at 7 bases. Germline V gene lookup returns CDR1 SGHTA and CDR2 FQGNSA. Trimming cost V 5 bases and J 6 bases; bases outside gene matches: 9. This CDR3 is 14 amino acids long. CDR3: CASSLTGDRDGYTF. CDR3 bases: TGTGCCAGCAGCCTAACAGGGGATAGGGATGGCTACACCTTC.

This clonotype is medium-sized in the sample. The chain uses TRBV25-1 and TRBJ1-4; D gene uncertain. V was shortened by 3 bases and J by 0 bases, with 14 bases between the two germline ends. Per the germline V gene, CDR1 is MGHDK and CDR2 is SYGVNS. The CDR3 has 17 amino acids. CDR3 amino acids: CASSERGRETTNEKLFF. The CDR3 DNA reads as TGTGCCAGCAGTGAGCGAGGCCGGGAGACAACTAATGAAAAACTGTTTTTT.

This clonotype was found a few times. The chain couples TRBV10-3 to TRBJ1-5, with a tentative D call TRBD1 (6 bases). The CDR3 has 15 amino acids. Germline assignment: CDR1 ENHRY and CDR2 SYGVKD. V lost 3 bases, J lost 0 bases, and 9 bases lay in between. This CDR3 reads CAISEQGGSNQPQHF. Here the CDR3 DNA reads TGTGCCATCAGTGAACAGGGAGGTAGCAATCAGCCCCAGCATTTT.

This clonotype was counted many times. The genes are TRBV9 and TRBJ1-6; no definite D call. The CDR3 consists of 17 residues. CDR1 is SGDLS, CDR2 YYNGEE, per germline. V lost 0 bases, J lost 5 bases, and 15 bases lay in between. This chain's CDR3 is CASSVDQETDDNSPLHF. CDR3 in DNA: TGTGCCAGCAGCGTAGATCAAGAGACGGACGATAATTCACCCCTCCACTTT.

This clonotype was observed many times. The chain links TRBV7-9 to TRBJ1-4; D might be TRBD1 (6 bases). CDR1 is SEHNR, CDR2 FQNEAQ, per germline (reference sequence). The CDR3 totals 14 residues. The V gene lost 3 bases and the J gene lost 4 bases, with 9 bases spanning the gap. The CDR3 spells CASSLRQDNEKLFF. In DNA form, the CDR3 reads TGTGCCAGCAGCTTGAGACAGGATAATGAAAAACTGTTTTTT.

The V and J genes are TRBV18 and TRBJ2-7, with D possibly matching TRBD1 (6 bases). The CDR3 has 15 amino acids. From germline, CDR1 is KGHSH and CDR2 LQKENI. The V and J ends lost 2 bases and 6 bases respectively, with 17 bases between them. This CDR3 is CASSPARSRGSEQYF. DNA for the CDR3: TGTGCCAGCTCACCAGCCCGCTCAAGGGGGTCCGAGCAGTACTTC. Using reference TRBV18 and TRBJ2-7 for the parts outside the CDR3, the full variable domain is NAGVMQNPRHLVRRRGQEARLRCSPMKGHSHVYWYRQLPEEGLKFMVYLQKENIIDESGMPKERFSAEFPKEGPSILRIQQVVRGDSAAYFCASSPARSRGSEQYFGPGTRLTVT.

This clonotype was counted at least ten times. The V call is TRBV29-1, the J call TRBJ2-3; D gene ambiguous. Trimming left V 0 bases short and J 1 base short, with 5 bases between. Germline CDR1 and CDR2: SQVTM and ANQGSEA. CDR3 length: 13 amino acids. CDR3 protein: CSVEDAGTDTQYF. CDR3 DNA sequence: TGCAGCGTTGAAGACGCCGGCACAGATACGCAGTATTTT.

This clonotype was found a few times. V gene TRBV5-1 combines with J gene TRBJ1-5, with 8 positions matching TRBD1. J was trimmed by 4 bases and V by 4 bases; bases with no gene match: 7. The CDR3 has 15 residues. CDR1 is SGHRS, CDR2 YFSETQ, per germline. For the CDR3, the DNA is TGCGCCAGCAGCATAGGACAGGGATGGAATCAGCCCCAGCATTTT. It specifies CASSIGQGWNQPQHF.

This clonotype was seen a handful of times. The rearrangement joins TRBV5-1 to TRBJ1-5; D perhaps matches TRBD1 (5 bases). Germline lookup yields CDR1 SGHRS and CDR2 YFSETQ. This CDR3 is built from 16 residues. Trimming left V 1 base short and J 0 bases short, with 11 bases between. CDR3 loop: CASSLSGAYSNQPQHF. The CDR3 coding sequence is TGCGCCAGCAGCTTGTCCGGGGCTTATAGCAATCAGCCCCAGCATTTT.

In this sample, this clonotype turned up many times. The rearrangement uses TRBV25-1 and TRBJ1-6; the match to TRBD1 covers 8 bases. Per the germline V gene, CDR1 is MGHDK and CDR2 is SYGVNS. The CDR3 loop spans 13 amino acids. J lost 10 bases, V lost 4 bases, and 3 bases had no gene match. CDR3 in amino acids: CASSGTGNSPLHF. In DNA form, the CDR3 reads TGTGCCAGCAGTGGGACAGGGAACTCACCCCTCCACTTT.

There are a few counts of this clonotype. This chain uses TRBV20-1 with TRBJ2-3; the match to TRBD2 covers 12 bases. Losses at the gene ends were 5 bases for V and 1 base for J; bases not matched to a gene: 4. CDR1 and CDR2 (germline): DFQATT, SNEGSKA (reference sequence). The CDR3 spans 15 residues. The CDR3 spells CSAPRLAGGTDTQYF. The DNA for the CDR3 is TGCAGTGCTCCCCGACTAGCGGGGGGCACAGATACGCAGTATTTT.

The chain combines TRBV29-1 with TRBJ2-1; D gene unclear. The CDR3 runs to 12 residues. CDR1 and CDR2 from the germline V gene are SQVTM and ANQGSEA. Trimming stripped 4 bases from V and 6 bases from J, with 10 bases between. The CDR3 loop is CSVGVDLNEQFF. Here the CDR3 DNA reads TGCAGCGTTGGGGTCGATCTCAATGAGCAGTTCTTC.

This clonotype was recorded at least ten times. The CDR3 loop is CASSLLSPQDAGNEKLFF. The CDR3 nucleotides are TGCGCCAGCAGCTTGTTGTCCCCCCAGGACGCCGGTAATGAAAAACTGTTTTTT. The rearrangement links TRBV5-1 to TRBJ1-4; no clear D gene. Germline CDR1 is SGHRS and CDR2 is YFSETQ. The CDR3 extends over 18 amino acids. V was shortened by 1 base and J by 4 bases, with 20 bases between the two germline ends.

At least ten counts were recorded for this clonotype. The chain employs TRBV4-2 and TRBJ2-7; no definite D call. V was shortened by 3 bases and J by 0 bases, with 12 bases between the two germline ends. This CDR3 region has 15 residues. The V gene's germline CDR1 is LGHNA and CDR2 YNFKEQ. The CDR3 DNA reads TGTGCCAGCAGCCATACCCCTATTGCCTCCTACGAGCAGTACTTC. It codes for CASSHTPIASYEQYF.